The next 30 T cell receptor beta chains were all read from a single sample in a study of regulatory T cells in long-lasting Graves disease. Through Arm-PCR of CDR3 regions and iRepertoire HTBI primers, TCR beta libraries were built. TCRdb called the multiplex PCR reads again in MiXCR, with one record for every CDR3 protein. The table has around 400,000 distinct CDR3 sequences, less than 30% seen once. Time point described: persistent/refractory GD, antithyroid drugs over 5 years with positive TRAb. Preparation of the TCR library used RNA extracted from PBMCs. The material sequenced was peripheral blood mononuclear cells (PBMCs), taken when the disease was refractory, from a patient treated with antithyroid drugs. The receptor set was obtained from a woman in her forties with Graves disease.

This clonotype was seen ten or more times. The chain combines TRBV25-1 with TRBJ2-6; weak D call: TRBD1 (6 bases). This CDR3 has 15 residues. Germline CDR1 reads MGHDK; CDR2 reads SYGVNS. V lost 2 bases, J lost 2 bases, and 7 bases lay in between. The CDR3: CASSEAGAGANVLTF. CDR3 coding DNA: TGTGCCAGCAGTGAAGCAGGGGCTGGGGCCAACGTCCTGACTTTC.

This clonotype occurred many times. A junction end diverges from the germline sequence, so it may reflect a read error. The chain carries TRBV5-1 and TRBJ1-1; D unresolved. This CDR3 has 13 amino acids. Germline lookup yields CDR1 SGHRS and CDR2 YFSETQ. CDR3 region: CASSYLMNTEAFF. The CDR3 DNA follows: TGTGCCAGCAGCTACCTCATGAACACTGAAGCTTTCTTT.

V usage is TRBV27 and J usage is TRBJ1-6, with D hard to call. The germline V gene has CDR1 MNHEY and CDR2 SMNVEV (reference sequence). There are 15 residues in the CDR3. Trimming left V 0 bases short and J 5 bases short, with 8 bases between. The CDR3 loop reads CASSLSGIHNSPLHF. In DNA form, the CDR3 reads TGTGCCAGCAGTTTATCAGGGATTCATAATTCACCCCTCCACTTT.

This clonotype came up many times. The chain joins TRBV28 to TRBJ1-2; 7 bases fit TRBD1. V shed 4 bases, J shed 6 bases, and the junction held 5 bases outside the gene matches. Germline assignment: CDR1 MDHEN and CDR2 SYDVKM. This CDR3 is built from 13 residues. CDR3: CASSYYRGDGYTF. The CDR3 nucleotides are TGTGCCAGCAGTTATTACAGGGGAGATGGCTACACCTTC.

This clonotype was counted many times. The rearrangement uses TRBV6-2 or TRBV6-3 and TRBJ2-5, with TRBD2 as a possible D gene (6 bases). CDR1 and CDR2 (germline): MNHEY, SVGEGT. The CDR3 loop spans 13 amino acids. Between the trimmed V and J ends, which lost 6 bases and 4 bases, there was a span of 12 bases. This chain's CDR3 is CASRSPGLETQYF. The CDR3, as DNA: TGTGCCAGCAGATCCCCGGGACTAGAGACCCAGTACTTC.

The rearrangement links TRBV19 to TRBJ1-2; 10 bases match TRBD1. Germline lookup yields CDR1 LNHDA and CDR2 SQIVND (reference sequence). V shed 4 bases and J 7 bases; nucleotides not matched to a gene: 6. CDR3 size: 14 residues. The CDR3 DNA follows: TGTGCCAGTAGTACGGGACAGGGGCTCGGTGGCTACACCTTC. This translates into CASSTGQGLGGYTF.

This chain uses TRBV15 with TRBJ2-7; D not resolved. V was trimmed by 3 bases and J by 4 bases, leaving 16 bases between them. Germline values: CDR1 LNHNV, CDR2 YYDKDF (reference sequence). CDR3 size: 15 residues. DNA for the CDR3: TGTGCCACCAGCAGTATTAAGGGAAAAGTGTACGAGCAGTACTTC. Its protein is CATSSIKGKVYEQYF.

This clonotype turned up a few times. The chain uses TRBV29-1 and TRBJ1-1; unclear D gene. CDR1 SQVTM and CDR2 ANQGSEA come from the germline V gene. The CDR3 has 12 amino acids. V shed 0 bases and J shed 4 bases, with 6 bases lying between them. This CDR3 reads CSVEDGVTEAFF. The CDR3 nucleotides read TGCAGCGTTGAAGACGGGGTCACTGAAGCTTTCTTT.

This clonotype showed up many times. V usage is TRBV6-1 and J usage is TRBJ2-7, with unresolved D. The ends were cut back, 6 bases at V and 4 bases at J, with 16 bases in the middle. The CDR3 spans 14 residues. The germline V gene encodes CDR1 MNHNS and CDR2 SASEGT. Written as DNA, the CDR3 is TGTGCCAGCAGACATCAGCTTCAGGTTTACGAGCAGTACTTC. Translation: CASRHQLQVYEQYF.

This clonotype was seen more than once but under ten times. The genes are TRBV13 and TRBJ1-4; TRBD1 agrees at 8 bases. The V gene's germline CDR1 is PRHDT and CDR2 FYEKMQ (reference sequence). The CDR3 runs 15 residues. J was trimmed by 8 bases and V by 5 bases; bases with no gene match: 10. Here the CDR3 DNA reads TGTGCCAGCAGCCCACGAGACAGGGGTAGAGAAAAACTGTTTTTT. Amino acid sequence: CASSPRDRGREKLFF.

The chain recombines TRBV19 with TRBJ1-3, with D unresolved. The CDR3 spans 12 residues. The V end was cut by 3 bases, the J end by 4 bases, with 4 bases between. The germline gives CDR1 LNHDA, CDR2 SQIVND (reference sequence). The CDR3 DNA sequence: TGTGCCAGTAGTATTGTCGGAAACACCATATATTTT. Protein: CASSIVGNTIYF. The full variable domain, rest sourced from reference TRBV19 and TRBJ1-3, is DGGITQSPKYLFRKEGQNVTLSCEQNLNHDAMYWYRQDPGQGLRLIYYSQIVNDFQKGDIAEGYSVSREKKESFPLTVTSAQKNPTAFYLCASSIVGNTIYFGEGSWLTVV.

This clonotype has a count of ten or more. The genes are TRBV12-3 or TRBV12-4 and TRBJ1-1; D is undetermined. The CDR3 spans 15 residues. Trimming removed 8 bases at V and 1 base at J, with 17 bases between. The CDR3, as DNA: TGTGCCAGCGGGTCTAGGACCGCTGCGAACACTGAAGCTTTCTTT. Amino acids: CASGSRTAANTEAFF.

This chain uses TRBV27 with TRBJ2-7; 9 positions match TRBD1. CDR3 length: 14 residues. With V trimmed by 5 bases and J by 3 bases, 5 bases remained unmatched. Germline CDR1 MNHEY, CDR2 SMNVEV (reference sequence). The CDR3 sequence is CASSTYRGHYEQYF. The CDR3 DNA reads as TGTGCCAGCAGTACTTACAGGGGGCACTACGAGCAGTACTTC.

This clonotype has ten or more counts. This sequence joins TRBV2 and TRBJ2-7; 9 nucleotides line up with TRBD1. The CDR3 spans 14 residues. Germline V lookup: CDR1 SNHLY, CDR2 FYNNEI. V dropped 8 bases and J dropped 3; count of bases not matched to a gene: 8. The CDR3 DNA is TGTGCCAGCTCCGGGACAGGGTTTGGCTACGAGCAGTACTTC. Residues: CASSGTGFGYEQYF.

This clonotype has ten or more counts. The chain carries TRBV28 and TRBJ1-1, with D uncertain. CDR3 length: 14 amino acids. Deletions cut 2 bases from V and 4 bases from J, with 11 bases between. Per the germline V gene, CDR1 is MDHEN and CDR2 is SYDVKM. The CDR3 sequence is CASSLPKLGTEAFF. For the CDR3, the DNA is TGTGCCAGCAGTTTACCCAAGTTGGGCACTGAAGCTTTCTTT.

This clonotype has ten or more counts. The J gene is TRBJ2-7, the V gene TRBV10-3, with no clear D. CDR1 is ENHRY, CDR2 SYGVKD, per germline. The CDR3 is made up of 11 amino acids. With 6 bases removed from V and 3 bases from J, the gap between germline ends came to 6 bases. The CDR3 region has the DNA TGTGCCATCAGCTCAAACTACGAGCAGTACTTC. Translating gives CAISSNYEQYF.

This clonotype appeared many times. The chain has TRBV28 and TRBJ1-1; 9 bases map to TRBD1. The J segment lost 10 bases and the V segment lost 9 bases, leaving 9 bases of the junction unmatched. The V gene's germline CDR1 is MDHEN and CDR2 SYDVKM. CDR3 length equals 12 residues. CDR3: CASHPPGQGAFF. CDR3 sequence (DNA): TGTGCCAGTCATCCCCCGGGACAGGGAGCTTTCTTT.

This chain links TRBV27 with TRBJ2-7; D gene ambiguous. V dropped 5 bases and J dropped 3 bases, with 11 bases sitting between them. Germline loops: CDR1 MNHEY, CDR2 SMNVEV (reference sequence). CDR3 length: 13 amino acids. The CDR3 sequence: CASSPGVRYEQYF. The CDR3, as DNA: TGTGCCAGCAGTCCGGGTGTCCGCTACGAGCAGTACTTC.

This clonotype was seen many times. The chain combines TRBV7-2 with TRBJ1-5; D gene uncertain. Germline V lookup: CDR1 SGHTA, CDR2 FQGNSA. The CDR3 has 15 amino acids. The V end lost 4 bases, the J end lost 4 bases, and 14 bases lay between the germline ends. The CDR3 sequence: CASSSRSYENQPQHF. The CDR3 bases are TGTGCCAGCAGCTCCCGATCTTACGAGAATCAGCCCCAGCATTTT.

The rearrangement joins TRBV5-1 to TRBJ2-2; D uncertain. V was cut by 2 bases and J by 3 bases, with 11 bases left in between. CDR1 is SGHRS and CDR2 is YFSETQ in the germline V gene. CDR3 length: 15 amino acids. This chain's CDR3 is CASSFQLGYTGELFF. The CDR3 bases are TGCGCCAGCAGCTTCCAGCTGGGGTACACCGGGGAGCTGTTTTTT.

This clonotype was seen at least ten times. The chain combines TRBV20-1 with TRBJ1-1; TRBD1 is a possible D gene (6 bases). The CDR3 is 13 amino acids. The V end was cut by 8 bases, the J end by 5 bases, with 18 bases between. Germline V CDR1 and CDR2: DFQATT, SNEGSKA (reference sequence). The CDR3 nucleotides read TGCAGTATCCAGACAGGATCGAGGACTGAAGCTTTCTTT. Translation: CSIQTGSRTEAFF.

With respect to this clonotype: This could be a read error, since a much larger clone is one nucleotide away. This chain links TRBV20-1 with TRBJ2-7; no clear D gene. This CDR3 spans 13 amino acids. Germline-derived CDR1 and CDR2 are DFQATT and SNEGSKA (reference sequence). The CDR3 nucleotides are TGCAGTGCTAGTCCTGTAGGTGATTACGAGCAGTGCTTC. Translated: CSASPVGDYEQCF.

This clonotype has ten or more counts. This chain connects TRBV12-3 or TRBV12-4 to TRBJ2-1; the match to TRBD2 covers 14 bases. V shed 3 bases and J 7 bases; nucleotides not matched to a gene: 5. The CDR3 is 16 amino acids. Here the CDR3 reads CASSFQTSGRVNEQFF. CDR3 DNA sequence: TGTGCCAGCAGTTTCCAGACTAGCGGGAGGGTGAATGAGCAGTTCTTC.

This clonotype was seen a few times. This chain joins TRBV7-3 and TRBJ1-3, with D perhaps matching TRBD1 (5 bases). The germline gives CDR1 SGHTA, CDR2 FQGTGA. The germline V and J ends were trimmed by 5 bases and 0 bases, with 11 bases remaining between them. This CDR3 region has 15 residues. CDR3 sequence (DNA): TGTGCCAGCAGCCCCCCGGGGCACTCTGGAAACACCATATATTTT. Encoded protein: CASSPPGHSGNTIYF.

This clonotype was found a few times. The J gene is TRBJ2-1, the V gene TRBV6-2 or TRBV6-3; D gene uncertain. CDR1 and CDR2 (germline): MNHEY, SVGEGT. Deletions cut 0 bases from V and 1 base from J, with 7 bases between. The CDR3 spans 15 residues. CDR3 amino acids: CASSYSQVSYNEQFF. Written as DNA, the CDR3 is TGTGCCAGCAGTTACTCTCAGGTATCCTACAATGAGCAGTTCTTC.

The rearrangement uses TRBV7-6 and TRBJ2-2, with D uncertain. CDR1 and CDR2 from the germline V gene are SGHVS and FNYEAQ. This CDR3 region has 17 residues. Trimming took off 4 bases at V and 5 bases at J, with 20 bases between the two ends. As DNA, the CDR3 is TGTGCCAGCAGCTCATCCCCAGATACATCACTTACCGGGGAGCTGTTTTTT. Protein: CASSSSPDTSLTGELFF.

This clonotype was counted ten times or more. The chain uses TRBV28 and TRBJ2-7; 9 bases align to TRBD2. The CDR3 covers 14 residues. From germline, CDR1 is MDHEN and CDR2 SYDVKM. With V trimmed by 8 bases and J by 0 bases, 5 bases remained unmatched. Here the CDR3 DNA reads TGTGCCAGCCGTGGACTAGCGACCTCCTACGAGCAGTACTTC. Its translation is CASRGLATSYEQYF.

V is TRBV6-1 and J is TRBJ2-7, with TRBD2 matching 7 bases. The CDR3 has 15 amino acids. Germline trimming cut 3 bases from V and 2 bases from J; bases unmatched to any gene: 7. The V gene's germline CDR1 is MNHNS and CDR2 SASEGT. The CDR3 is CASSEASGGPYEQYF. The CDR3 DNA is TGTGCCAGCAGTGAGGCTAGCGGAGGCCCCTACGAGCAGTACTTC.

This clonotype was counted only a few times. The chain has TRBV30 and TRBJ1-1, with a possible D match to TRBD1 (5 bases). Germline CDR1 and CDR2: GTSNPN and SVGIG (reference sequence). The CDR3 has 15 amino acids. V was trimmed by 0 bases and J by 6 bases, leaving 17 bases between them. The CDR3 DNA is TGTGCCTGGAGTGTAATGACAGCACCTAGACCTGAAGCTTTCTTT. This encodes CAWSVMTAPRPEAFF.

This clonotype was picked up many times. CDR3 in DNA: TGTGCCAGCAGCCGATGGACGACTATGGCCATGGAGCAGTACTTC. Translated, it gives CASSRWTTMAMEQYF. The genes are TRBV28 and TRBJ2-7; perhaps TRBD2 as D (5 bases). Germline CDR1 reads MDHEN; CDR2 reads SYDVKM. CDR3 length: 15 residues. V was pared by 6 bases and J by 7 bases, with 22 bases between.